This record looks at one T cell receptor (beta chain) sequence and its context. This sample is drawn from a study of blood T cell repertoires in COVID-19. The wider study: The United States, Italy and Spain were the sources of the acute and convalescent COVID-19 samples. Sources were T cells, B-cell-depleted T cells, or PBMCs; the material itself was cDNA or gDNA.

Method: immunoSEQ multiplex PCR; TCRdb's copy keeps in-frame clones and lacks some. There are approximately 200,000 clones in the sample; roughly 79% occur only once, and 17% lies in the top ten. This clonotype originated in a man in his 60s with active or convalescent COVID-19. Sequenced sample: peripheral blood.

This chain's CDR3 is CASRTREREADGYTF. The CDR3 coding sequence is TGTGCCAGTAGAACCAGAGAGCGAGAGGCGGATGGCTACACCTTC. The chain links TRBV19 to TRBJ1-2; D not certain. This CDR3 is 15 amino acids long. Trimming left V 6 bases short and J 6 bases short, with 20 bases between. Per the germline V gene, CDR1 is LNHDA and CDR2 is SQIVND (reference sequence).